This is a list of T cell receptor beta chains from one sample in a study of radiation and T cells in renal cell carcinoma. This table comes from immunoSEQ multiplex PCR, and its TCRdb copy is limited to in-frame clones, with some not included. The table includes roughly 120,000 clones, approximately 75% detected once. The material sequenced was blood, taken from a patient whose treatment included radiotherapy and nephrectomy. The source of these receptors is a woman aged 55-69 years with renal cell carcinoma. Both conserved end residues are part of each CDR3.

J: TRBJ2-7
V: TRBV7-9
CDR3: CASSLGAGGTIKNEQYF

J: TRBJ2-3
V: TRBV11-3
CDR3: CASSLGTATDTQYF

J: TRBJ1-5
V: TRBV2
CDR3: CASSGSNQPQHF

J: TRBJ2-2
V: TRBV9
CDR3: CASTQTSGNTGELFF

J: TRBJ2-7
V: TRBV29-1
CDR3: CSVDLGPGTGSYEQYF

J: TRBJ1-1
V: TRBV9
CDR3: CASSVGEDNGAFF

J: TRBJ1-1
V: TRBV19
CDR3: CASSIDDLMNTEAFF

J: TRBJ2-5
V: TRBV9
CDR3: CASSPPPTGFGETQYF

J: TRBJ1-1
V: TRBV5-4
CDR3: CASSLVGQGKRRTEAFF

J: TRBJ1-2
V: TRBV7-9
CDR3: CASSLAEVGTGRIYGYTF

J: TRBJ2-3
V: TRBV4-2
CDR3: CASSQGRIGTGVPDTQYF

J: TRBJ2-7
V: TRBV30
CDR3: CAWSPGYSGGSDEQYF

J: TRBJ2-5
V: TRBV7-6
CDR3: CASSPRGETQYF

J: TRBJ1-5
V: TRBV6-1
CDR3: CASTLGQGSGQPQHF

J: TRBJ2-1
V: TRBV10-3
CDR3: CAATTSGGYNEQFF

J: TRBJ2-5
V: TRBV6-5
CDR3: CASSRRDGQETQYF

J: TRBJ2-7
V: TRBV9
CDR3: CASSVEYGTGVHEQYF

J: TRBJ2-2
V: TRBV9
CDR3: CASSVTGNTGELFF

J: TRBJ2-2
V: TRBV10-3
CDR3: CAITKGQIGTGELFF

J: TRBJ2-7
V: TRBV30
CDR3: CAWGLAGADEQYF

J: TRBJ2-7
V: TRBV6-6
CDR3: CASRFGQGEVYEQYF

J: TRBJ2-7
V: TRBV7-2
CDR3: CASSLIAGAFNEQYF

J: TRBJ1-5
V: TRBV6-1
CDR3: CASSERGQVFGQPQHF

J: TRBJ2-5
V: TRBV10-3
CDR3: CAISESSGGETQYF

J: TRBJ2-2
V: TRBV5-1
CDR3: CASGGTRGTGELFF

J: TRBJ1-2
V: TRBV5-1
CDR3: CASSWGPTGTRGYTF

J: TRBJ1-2
V: TRBV28
CDR3: CASGLKTYGYTF

J: TRBJ1-3
V: TRBV7-9
CDR3: CASSSDERNTIYF

J: TRBJ2-3
V: TRBV7-3
CDR3: CASSLSGGRVTDTQYF

J: TRBJ1-3
V: TRBV19
CDR3: CASSNLLWGTGNTIYF

J: TRBJ2-3
V: TRBV18
CDR3: CASSPPRTAPSTDTQYF

J: TRBJ1-3
V: TRBV2
CDR3: CASSEGQGTGNTIYF

J: TRBJ1-5
V: TRBV21-1
CDR3: CASSKSRAGGWWVSNQPQHF

J: TRBJ1-2
V: TRBV30
CDR3: CACLQRANYGYTF

J: TRBJ2-1
V: TRBV9
CDR3: CASSVEATRSHEQFF

J: TRBJ2-1
V: TRBV9
CDR3: CASSVGQRSSYNEQFF

J: TRBJ2-3
V: TRBV4-1
CDR3: CASSQVRAVTDTQYF

J: TRBJ2-7
V: TRBV21-1
CDR3: CASSKERNEQYF

J: TRBJ2-3
V: TRBV30
CDR3: CAWAPLPGGDTQYF

J: TRBJ2-1
V: TRBV15
CDR3: CATSRYPGQGSYNEQFF

J: TRBJ2-2
V: TRBV5-4
CDR3: CASSLRTDGELFF